The 11 T cell receptor beta chains given below trace back to one sample, sequenced in a study of cytomegalovirus exposure and HLA in healthy donors. 13 Jbeta primers and 60 Vbeta primers were used for the PCR. Assay: immunoSEQ multiplex PCR; the TCRdb copy retains only in-frame clones and omits some. The sample yields 200,000 to 250,000 clones, over 75% seen once. The specimen was PBMCs. Receptors originate from a man between 18 and 35 years old in good health and CMV-seronegative.

V is TRBV27 and J is TRBJ2-7; TRBD2 matches 11 bases. Germline V CDR1 and CDR2: MNHEY, SMNVEV (reference sequence). The junction had 8 bases not matched to a gene; V was cut back by 2 bases and J by 5 bases. The CDR3 is 16 amino acids. CDR3 in DNA: TGTGCCAGCAGTTTACGATGGCTAGCGGGAGGCAACGAGCAGTACTTC. It translates to CASSLRWLAGGNEQYF.

The gene calls are TRBV2 and TRBJ2-1, with D possibly being TRBD1 (6 bases). Germline CDR1 and CDR2: SNHLY and FYNNEI. V was trimmed by 6 bases and J by 0 bases, leaving 12 bases between them. This CDR3 spans 15 amino acids. CDR3 in amino acids: CASSASTGSYNEQFF. CDR3 bases: TGTGCCAGCAGCGCCTCGACAGGCTCCTACAATGAGCAGTTCTTC.

V and J are TRBV27 and TRBJ2-1; D unresolved. CDR1 is MNHEY and CDR2 is SMNVEV in the germline V gene (reference sequence). This CDR3 is 15 amino acids long. Trimming took off 2 bases at V and 1 base at J, with 9 bases between the two ends. The CDR3 loop reads CASSLQRGSYNEQFF. CDR3 bases: TGTGCCAGCAGTTTACAGAGAGGATCCTACAATGAGCAGTTCTTC.

The V gene is TRBV10-3, the J gene TRBJ2-7; TRBD1 matches 8 bases. CDR1 ENHRY and CDR2 SYGVKD come from the germline V gene. The CDR3 has 15 residues. J gave up 2 bases and V 3 bases, and 6 bases lay outside the gene matches. The CDR3 loop reads CAISDHRQGTYEQYF. CDR3 DNA: TGTGCCATCAGTGACCATCGACAGGGGACCTACGAGCAGTACTTC.

The chain has TRBV9 and TRBJ1-1; 7 positions match TRBD1. V gave up 4 bases and J gave up 6 bases; unmatched junction bases: 9. Per the germline V gene, CDR1 is SGDLS and CDR2 is YYNGEE. There are 14 residues in the CDR3. The DNA for the CDR3 is TGTGCCAGCAGCCCCCGACAGGGTGCCCCTGAAGCTTTCTTT. Its protein is CASSPRQGAPEAFF.

The CDR3 region is CASSPGQGWGNQPQHF. CDR3 in DNA: TGTGCCAGTAGTCCAGGACAGGGCTGGGGCAATCAGCCCCAGCATTTT. The chain carries TRBV19 and TRBJ1-5; the match to TRBD1 covers 8 bases. Germline CDR1 is LNHDA and CDR2 is SQIVND (reference sequence). The ends lost 5 bases at V and 2 bases at J; junction bases unmatched: 8. The CDR3 consists of 16 residues.

This chain connects TRBV10-3 to TRBJ2-1; no firm D call. Germline V lookup: CDR1 ENHRY, CDR2 SYGVKD. This CDR3 region has 13 residues. V shed 0 bases and J shed 4 bases, with 4 bases lying between them. The CDR3 DNA reads TGTGCCATCAGTGAGTCGAGTTACAATGAGCAGTTCTTC. Protein sequence: CAISESSYNEQFF.

The chain has TRBV6-4 and TRBJ1-5; D call uncertain. This CDR3 has 13 residues. Germline V gives CDR1 MRHNA, CDR2 SNTAGT. Trimming stripped 5 bases from V and 0 bases from J, with 5 bases between. CDR3 nucleotides: TGTGCCAGCAGTTACAATAGCAATCAGCCCCAGCATTTT. It specifies CASSYNSNQPQHF.

This clone was counted a few times. The chain links TRBV30 to TRBJ2-6, with a possible D match to TRBD2 (6 bases). This CDR3 has 18 amino acids. The V and J ends lost 3 bases and 2 bases respectively, with 20 bases between them. Germline lookup yields CDR1 GTSNPN and CDR2 SVGIG (reference sequence). CDR3 sequence: CAWREILARNTGANVLTF. The CDR3 DNA reads TGTGCCTGGAGGGAGATTCTAGCGAGGAATACTGGGGCCAACGTCCTGACTTTC.

The rearrangement joins TRBV5-1 to TRBJ2-4; perhaps TRBD2 as D (5 bases). Germline loops: CDR1 SGHRS, CDR2 YFSETQ. The CDR3 consists of 14 residues. The germline V and J ends were trimmed by 6 bases and 5 bases, with 15 bases remaining between them. The CDR3 sequence: CASTPGGFQNIQYF. The CDR3 DNA follows: TGCGCCAGCACCCCGGGCGGGTTTCAAAACATTCAGTACTTC.

The chain uses TRBV30 and TRBJ1-2, with 9 bases identical to TRBD1. J gave up 8 bases and V 0 bases, and 7 bases lay outside the gene matches. Germline loops: CDR1 GTSNPN, CDR2 SVGIG (reference sequence). The CDR3 has 14 amino acids. This CDR3 is CAWSVRTGVEGYTF. CDR3 DNA: TGTGCCTGGAGTGTACGGACAGGGGTAGAAGGCTACACCTTC.